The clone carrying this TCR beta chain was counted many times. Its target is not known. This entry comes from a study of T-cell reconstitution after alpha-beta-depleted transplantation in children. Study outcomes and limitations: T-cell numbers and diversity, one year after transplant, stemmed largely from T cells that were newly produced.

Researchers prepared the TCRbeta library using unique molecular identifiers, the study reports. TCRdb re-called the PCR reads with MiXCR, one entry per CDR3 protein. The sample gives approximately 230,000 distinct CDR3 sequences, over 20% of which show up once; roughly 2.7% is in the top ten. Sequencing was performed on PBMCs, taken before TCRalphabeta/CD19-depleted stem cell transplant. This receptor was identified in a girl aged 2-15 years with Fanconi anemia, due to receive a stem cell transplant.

The chain's CDR3 is CATSGFVGAIYNEQFF. The CDR3 nucleotides are TGTGCCACCAGCGGATTCGTGGGGGCTATATACAATGAGCAGTTCTTC. The rearrangement links TRBV15 to TRBJ2-1, with D possibly matching TRBD1 (6 bases). CDR1 and CDR2 (germline): LNHNV, YYDKDF (reference sequence). Trimming left V 5 bases short and J 4 bases short, with 18 bases between. The CDR3 covers 16 residues. Complete variable domain (other parts from reference TRBV15 and TRBJ2-1): DAMVIQNPRYQVTQFGKPVTLSCSQTLNHNVMYWYQQKSSQAPKLLFHYYDKDFNNEADTPDNFQSRRPNTSFCFLDIRSPGLGDTAMYLCATSGFVGAIYNEQFFGPGTRLTVL.